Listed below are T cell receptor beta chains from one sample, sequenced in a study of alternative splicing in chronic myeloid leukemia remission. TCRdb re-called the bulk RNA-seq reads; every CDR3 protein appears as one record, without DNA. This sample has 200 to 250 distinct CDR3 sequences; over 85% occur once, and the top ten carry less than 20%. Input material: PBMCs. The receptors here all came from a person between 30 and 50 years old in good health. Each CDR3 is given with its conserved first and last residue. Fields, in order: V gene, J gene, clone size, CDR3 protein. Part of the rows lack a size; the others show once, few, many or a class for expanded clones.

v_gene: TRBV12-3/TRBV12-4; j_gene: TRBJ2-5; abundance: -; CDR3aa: CASSLTSGAQETQYF
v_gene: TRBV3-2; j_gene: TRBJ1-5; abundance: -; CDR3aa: CASSQDARGAGQPQHF
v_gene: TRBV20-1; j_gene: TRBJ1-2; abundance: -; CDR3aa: CSARADYGYTF
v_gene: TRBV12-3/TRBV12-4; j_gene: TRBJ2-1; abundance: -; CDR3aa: CASSWSSGNEQFF
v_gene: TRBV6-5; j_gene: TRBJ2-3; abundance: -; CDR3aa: CASSFTSRGNTDTQYF
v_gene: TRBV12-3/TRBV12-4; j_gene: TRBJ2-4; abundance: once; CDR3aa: CASSFRGAKNIQYF
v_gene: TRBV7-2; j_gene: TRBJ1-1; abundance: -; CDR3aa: CASSLVYGDEAFF
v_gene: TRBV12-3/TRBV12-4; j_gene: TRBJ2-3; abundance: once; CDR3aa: CASSAIPTDTQYF
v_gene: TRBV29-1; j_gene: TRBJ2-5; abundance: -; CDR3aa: CSVEVSGTGGEETQYF
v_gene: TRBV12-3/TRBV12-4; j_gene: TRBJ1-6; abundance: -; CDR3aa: CASRLGVPSSPLHF
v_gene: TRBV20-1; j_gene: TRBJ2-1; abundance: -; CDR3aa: CSARPPSGRAPYNEQFF
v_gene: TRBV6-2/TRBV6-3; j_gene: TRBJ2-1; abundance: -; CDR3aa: CASSRGLAESYNEQFF
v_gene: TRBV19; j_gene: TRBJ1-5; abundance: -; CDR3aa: CASRGLSSNQPQHF
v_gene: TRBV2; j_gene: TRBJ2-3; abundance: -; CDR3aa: CASRPEDTQYF